The 26 T cell receptor beta chains presented below share a single source sample, sequenced in a study of PD-L1 blockade in urothelial cancer. Indicated time point: peripheral blood 6 weeks after treatment start. Using immunoSEQ multiplex PCR, the repertoire was profiled, and TCRdb retains in-frame clones only, with some absent. The sample includes about 130,000 clones, about 83% of them seen just once. The source was PBMCs, collected around atezolizumab (anti-PD-L1) treatment. The receptor set was obtained from a man between 45 and 60 years old with urothelial cancer.

A few counts support this clone. J is TRBJ1-2 and V is TRBV4-1; no reliable D call. The V gene lost 2 bases and the J gene lost 2 bases, with 3 bases spanning the gap. The CDR3 is made up of 12 amino acids. Per germline, CDR1 MGHRA and CDR2 YSYEKL. CDR3 DNA: TGCGCCAGCAGCCAATCGAACTATGGCTACACCTTC. The encoded protein is CASSQSNYGYTF.

This clone has more than one count but fewer than ten. V usage is TRBV28 and J usage is TRBJ2-7; 9 bases map to TRBD1. V lost 4 bases, J lost 7 bases, and 11 bases stayed unmatched. The CDR3 length is 15 residues. Germline lookup yields CDR1 MDHEN and CDR2 SYDVKM. CDR3 nucleotide sequence: TGTGCCAGCAGTTCCCCGGGACAGGGAAGGGGGGAGCAGTACTTC. Residues: CASSSPGQGRGEQYF.

The V and J genes are TRBV30 and TRBJ1-3; 7 nucleotides agree with TRBD1. V was pared by 0 bases and J by 1 base, with 3 bases of the junction left unmatched. CDR1 is GTSNPN, CDR2 SVGIG, per germline (reference sequence). The CDR3 extends over 15 amino acids. The CDR3, as DNA: TGTGCCTGGAGTGTCATGGGACAGTCTGGAAACACCATATATTTT. Residues: CAWSVMGQSGNTIYF.

The chain employs TRBV28 and TRBJ1-1, with D hard to call. The germline V and J ends were trimmed by 6 bases and 2 bases, with 16 bases remaining between them. This CDR3 comprises 15 residues. Germline CDR1 is MDHEN and CDR2 is SYDVKM. CDR3 loop: CASSPMSRRNTEAFF. CDR3 nucleotides: TGTGCCAGCAGCCCAATGTCCAGAAGAAACACTGAAGCTTTCTTT.

The chain links TRBV2 to TRBJ1-5; D is undetermined. CDR1 and CDR2 from the germline V gene are SNHLY and FYNNEI. This CDR3 is built from 12 residues. V was trimmed by 11 bases and J by 4 bases, leaving 12 bases between them. The CDR3 region is CAGGKTNQPQHF. CDR3 DNA sequence: TGTGCCGGAGGGAAGACGAATCAGCCCCAGCATTTT.

The chain combines TRBV18 with TRBJ2-7; 7 bases map to TRBD2. V gave up 5 bases and J gave up 3 bases; unmatched junction bases: 4. Germline-derived CDR1 and CDR2 are KGHSH and LQKENI. This CDR3 has 13 amino acids. The CDR3 region has the DNA TGTGCCAGCTCATGGGGGGGGATCTACGAGCAGTACTTC. Protein product: CASSWGGIYEQYF.

The rearrangement uses TRBV28 and TRBJ2-1, with 12 positions matching TRBD2. Germline V lookup: CDR1 MDHEN, CDR2 SYDVKM. V shed 6 bases, J shed 9 bases, and the junction held 6 bases outside the gene matches. CDR3 size: 14 residues. This chain's CDR3 is CASSLGLAGSEQFF. CDR3 bases: TGTGCCAGCAGCCTTGGACTAGCGGGGAGTGAGCAGTTCTTC.

The V gene is TRBV7-8, the J gene TRBJ2-1; D call uncertain. Germline CDR1 and CDR2: SGHVS and FQNEAQ. V shed 5 bases and J shed 4 bases, with 21 bases lying between them. This CDR3 has 17 residues. The CDR3 sequence is CASSHFLFGVGYNEQFF. CDR3 DNA sequence: TGTGCCAGCAGCCATTTTTTATTCGGAGTGGGTTACAATGAGCAGTTCTTC.

The gene calls are TRBV6-1 and TRBJ2-1; tentatively, D is TRBD1 (5 bases). This CDR3 has 16 residues. Trimming shortened V by 2 bases and J by 4 bases, and 15 bases separated the two germline ends. From germline, CDR1 is MNHNS and CDR2 SASEGT. CDR3: CASSEHGAPGYNEQFF. CDR3 coding DNA: TGTGCCAGCAGTGAACATGGCGCCCCAGGGTACAATGAGCAGTTCTTC.

V gene TRBV7-2 combines with J gene TRBJ1-2; the D gene is possibly TRBD1 (6 bases). Germline-derived CDR1 and CDR2 are SGHTA and FQGNSA. The CDR3 is 15 amino acids. The V end was cut by 1 base, the J end by 8 bases, with 17 bases between. This CDR3 is CASSLDLQGTVGYTF. The CDR3 coding sequence is TGTGCCAGCAGCTTAGACTTACAGGGAACGGTCGGCTACACCTTC.

This rearrangement joins TRBV23-1 to TRBJ2-2; 8 bases are shared with TRBD2. TRBV23-1 is an ORF; its function is uncertain. This CDR3 is 19 amino acids long. The V segment lost 2 bases and the J segment 3 bases; nucleotides outside the gene matches: 14. CDR3 DNA: TGCGCCAGCAGTCAACCTATTGGAGCGGGAGCTATTTACACCGGGGAGCTGTTTTTT. It specifies CASSQPIGAGAIYTGELFF.

The J gene is TRBJ1-2, the V gene TRBV5-8; possibly TRBD1 for D (5 bases). Trimming pared 1 base from V and 7 bases from J, leaving 11 bases between. This CDR3 has 13 residues. Germline CDR1 is SGHTS and CDR2 is YDEGEE. The CDR3 here is CASSLLGVSGYTF. The DNA of the CDR3 is TGTGCCAGCAGCTTGTTAGGGGTTTCTGGCTACACCTTC.

The rearrangement joins TRBV28 to TRBJ2-7; 10 bases agree with TRBD1. The CDR3 has 17 amino acids. The V gene's germline CDR1 is MDHEN and CDR2 SYDVKM. The ends lost 1 base at V and 5 bases at J; junction bases unmatched: 11. This CDR3 reads CASSLFETGTGAHEQYF. CDR3 coding DNA: TGTGCCAGCAGTTTATTTGAAACCGGGACAGGGGCCCACGAGCAGTACTTC.

The chain employs TRBV28 and TRBJ1-6; D might be TRBD1 (5 bases). Germline V lookup: CDR1 MDHEN, CDR2 SYDVKM. The CDR3 is made up of 16 amino acids. Trimming cost V 6 bases and J 6 bases, with 18 bases left between them. CDR3 bases: TGTGCCAGCAGAAATCAGGGTGCGGTGGTTAATTCACCCCTCCACTTT. This encodes CASRNQGAVVNSPLHF.

The V and J genes are TRBV2 and TRBJ2-2; 8 bases fit TRBD2. The CDR3 has 14 residues. The ends lost 6 bases at V and 3 bases at J; junction bases unmatched: 3. Germline lookup yields CDR1 SNHLY and CDR2 FYNNEI. The CDR3 DNA reads TGTGCCAGCAGGGCGGGGGGCGACACCGGGGAGCTGTTTTTT. It codes for CASRAGGDTGELFF. The variable domain in full, completed from reference TRBV2 and TRBJ2-2, reads EPEVTQTPSHQVTQMGQEVILRCVPISNHLYFYWYRQILGQKVEFLVSFYNNEISEKSEIFDDQFSVERPDGSNFTLKIRSTKLEDSAMYFCASRAGGDTGELFFGEGSRLTVL.

This chain uses TRBV11-2 with TRBJ1-2; TRBD1 agrees at 9 bases. The CDR3 has 13 amino acids. Trimming at V came to 6 bases and at J to 9 bases, leaving 8 bases not matched to a gene. Germline V gives CDR1 SGHAT, CDR2 FQNNGV. The CDR3 sequence is CASRDYRGLSYTF. Here the CDR3 DNA reads TGTGCCAGCAGGGATTACAGGGGGCTGAGCTACACCTTC.

This chain links TRBV9 with TRBJ2-3; D not resolved. Per germline, CDR1 SGDLS and CDR2 YYNGEE. Trimming took 3 bases from V and 6 from J, leaving 11 bases between them. This CDR3 contains 13 residues. CDR3 in amino acids: CASSADSRDTQYF. In DNA form, the CDR3 reads TGTGCCAGCAGCGCCGATAGCCGGGATACGCAGTATTTT.

The genes are TRBV9 and TRBJ2-3; 8 nucleotides line up with TRBD1. From germline, CDR1 is SGDLS and CDR2 YYNGEE. Germline trimming cut 3 bases from V and 10 bases from J; bases unmatched to any gene: 7. The CDR3 is 13 residues long. The CDR3 here is CASSGTGTGSQYF. DNA for the CDR3: TGTGCCAGCAGCGGGACAGGGACCGGCTCGCAGTATTTT.

The V gene is TRBV30, the J gene TRBJ1-5; TRBD1 might be the D (6 bases). Germline values: CDR1 GTSNPN, CDR2 SVGIG (reference sequence). The CDR3 has 13 residues. Trimming took off 3 bases at V and 5 bases at J, with 11 bases between the two ends. Here the CDR3 reads CAWSQNRDQPQHF. The CDR3, as DNA: TGTGCCTGGAGCCAAAACAGGGATCAGCCCCAGCATTTT.

The genes are TRBV28 and TRBJ2-3; TRBD2 matches at 12 bases. This CDR3 is built from 14 residues. From germline, CDR1 is MDHEN and CDR2 SYDVKM. V trimming: 7 bases; J trimming: 3 bases; junction bases outside the gene matches: 2. CDR3 in DNA: TGTGCCAGCATGACTAGCGGGAGAACAGATACGCAGTATTTT. Translated: CASMTSGRTDTQYF.

The rearrangement joins TRBV7-9 to TRBJ2-7, with 9 bases aligning to TRBD2. CDR3 size: 14 residues. Germline-derived CDR1 and CDR2 are SEHNR and FQNEAQ (reference sequence). V lost 3 bases to trimming and J lost 5 bases; unmatched junction nucleotides: 5. CDR3 loop: CASSFEREVHEQYF. The CDR3 DNA is TGTGCCAGCAGCTTTGAGCGGGAGGTTCACGAGCAGTACTTC.

This clone was observed a few times. The junction and the germline gene differ at one end; a read error may be behind it. This sequence joins TRBV7-7 and TRBJ2-2; 11 bases agree with TRBD2. Germline assignment: CDR1 SSHAT and CDR2 FNYEAQ (reference sequence). The CDR3 consists of 16 residues. CDR3 nucleotides: TGTGCTAGCAGCCGTCTGACTAGCGGGGATCCCGGGGAGCTGTTTTTT. Translation: CASSRLTSGDPGELFF.

V is TRBV20-1 and J is TRBJ2-1, with D maybe TRBD2 (5 bases). CDR1 and CDR2 (germline): DFQATT, SNEGSKA (reference sequence). V lost 6 bases, J lost 10 bases, and 10 bases lay in between. The CDR3 has 10 amino acids. Here the CDR3 reads CSARREEQFF. The CDR3 nucleotides read TGCAGTGCCCGCCGGGAAGAGCAGTTCTTC.

The chain recombines TRBV11-2 with TRBJ2-6; 8 positions agree with TRBD1. V gave up 5 bases and J gave up 1 base; unmatched junction bases: 4. The CDR3 is 16 amino acids. The germline V gene has CDR1 SGHAT and CDR2 FQNNGV. In DNA, the CDR3 is TGTGCCAGCAGCAAGGACAGGGTTTCTGGGGCCAACGTCCTGACTTTC. Amino acids: CASSKDRVSGANVLTF.

The genes are TRBV5-1 and TRBJ2-1; TRBD2 agrees at 8 bases. CDR3 length equals 15 residues. Germline V gene data show CDR1 as SGHRS and CDR2 as YFSETQ. Trimming removed 0 bases from V and 9 bases from J; junction bases left unmatched: 8. The chain's CDR3 is CASSLVPGLVTEQFF. For the CDR3, the DNA is TGCGCCAGCAGCTTGGTTCCGGGACTAGTGACTGAGCAGTTCTTC.

The rearrangement joins TRBV5-4 to TRBJ2-3, with 9 bases matching TRBD1. V shed 4 bases and J 6 bases; nucleotides not matched to a gene: 6. Per germline, CDR1 SGHNT and CDR2 YYREEE (reference sequence). The CDR3 is 14 residues long. The CDR3 DNA follows: TGTGCCAGCAGCAAAACAGGGGGCGGGGATACGCAGTATTTT. Residues: CASSKTGGGDTQYF.